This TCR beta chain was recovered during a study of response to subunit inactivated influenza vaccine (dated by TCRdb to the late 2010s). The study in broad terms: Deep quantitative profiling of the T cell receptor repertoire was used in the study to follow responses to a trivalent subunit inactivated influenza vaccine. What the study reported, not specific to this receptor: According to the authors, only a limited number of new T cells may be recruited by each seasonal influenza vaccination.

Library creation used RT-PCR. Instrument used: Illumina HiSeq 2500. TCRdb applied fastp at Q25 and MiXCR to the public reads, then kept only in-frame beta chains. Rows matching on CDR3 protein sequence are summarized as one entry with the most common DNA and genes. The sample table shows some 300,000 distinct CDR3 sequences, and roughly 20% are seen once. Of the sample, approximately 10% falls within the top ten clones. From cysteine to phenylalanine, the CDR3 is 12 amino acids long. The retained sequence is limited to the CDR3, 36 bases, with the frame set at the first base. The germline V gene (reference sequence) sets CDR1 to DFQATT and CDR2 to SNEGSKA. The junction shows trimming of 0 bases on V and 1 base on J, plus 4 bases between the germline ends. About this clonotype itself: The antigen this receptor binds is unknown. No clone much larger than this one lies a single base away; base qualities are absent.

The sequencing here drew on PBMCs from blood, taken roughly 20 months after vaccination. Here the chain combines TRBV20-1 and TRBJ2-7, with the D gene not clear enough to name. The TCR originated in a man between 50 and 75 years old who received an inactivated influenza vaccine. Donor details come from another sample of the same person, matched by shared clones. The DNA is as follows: TGCAGTGCTAGAGACTATTCCTACGAGCAGTACTTC. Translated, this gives CSARDYSYEQYF.